This TCR beta chain was sequenced during a study of blood T cell repertoires in COVID-19. About the study: Collection of acute and convalescent COVID-19 samples took place in the United States, Italy and Spain. Sample material is recorded as cDNA or gDNA derived from T cells, B-cell-depleted T cells, or PBMCs.

TCRdb's copy holds only in-frame clones and misses some; the assay was immunoSEQ multiplex PCR. In the table there are 35,000 to 50,000 clones, roughly 80% of which are singletons. What was sequenced was peripheral blood. The source is a human donor with acute or convalescent COVID-19. The donor label of this sample is uncertain.

The chain's CDR3 is CASSPQGAGRTEAFF. The CDR3 nucleotides are TGTGCCAGCAGCCCGCAGGGGGCCGGGCGCACTGAAGCTTTCTTT. This chain joins TRBV3-1 (or the pseudogene TRBV3-2) and TRBJ1-1, with 8 bases fitting TRBD1. V was clipped by 4 bases and J by 4 bases; unmatched bases: 8. This CDR3 has 15 amino acids. Germline CDR1 is LGHDT and CDR2 is YNNKEL (reference sequence).